Reported below is one T cell receptor (beta chain). Antigen unknown. The CDR3 contains 15 residues. V gave up 3 bases and J gave up 4 bases; unmatched junction bases: 9. From germline, CDR1 is DFQATT and CDR2 SNEGSKA (reference sequence). A universal primer site came from template switching; cDNA carried unique molecular identifiers. In TCRdb, the 5' RACE reads were re-called with MiXCR into one record per CDR3 protein. There are approximately 470,000 distinct CDR3 sequences in the sample; 13% to 15% occur only once, and about 0.52% lies in the top ten. This record comes from a study of identical twins. Study findings and constraints: Insertions were reduced in abundant cord blood beta clonotypes but not in memory repertoires. Findings depended on cross-sectional statistics rather than tracking the same donors.

In addition, the sample was reused for a study of yellow fever vaccine responses in identical twins.

What was sequenced was CD4+ T cells sorted from blood. The chain is built from TRBV20-1 and TRBJ2-7; 10 bases fit TRBD1. The origin of this receptor is a woman under 30 in good health. CDR3 residues: CSASWATGGEYEQYF. CDR3 coding DNA: TGCAGTGCTAGTTGGGCGACAGGGGGCGAGTACGAGCAGTACTTC.